A single sample is the source of the 30 T cell receptor beta chains below, sequenced in a study of cytomegalovirus exposure and HLA in healthy donors. Vbeta (60) and Jbeta (13) primers were used in the PCR. TCRdb's copy holds only in-frame clones and misses some; the assay was immunoSEQ multiplex PCR. The sample shows about 170,000 clones, around 77% of them seen only once. Source material: PBMCs. These receptor sequences come from a woman aged 30 to 39 in good health and CMV-seropositive.

The chain links TRBV28 to TRBJ1-5; no firm D call. The CDR3 totals 16 residues. V dropped 3 bases and J dropped 4 bases, with 16 bases sitting between them. Per germline, CDR1 MDHEN and CDR2 SYDVKM. CDR3 amino acids: CASSFFREPGNQPQHF. CDR3 in DNA: TGTGCCAGCAGTTTTTTTAGGGAACCGGGGAATCAGCCCCAGCATTTT.

This rearrangement joins TRBV5-6 to TRBJ2-1; 9 nucleotides agree with TRBD2. CDR3 length: 16 amino acids. With 1 base clipped from V and 6 bases from J, the junction kept 8 bases outside the gene matches. Germline lookup yields CDR1 SGHDT and CDR2 YYEEEE. Written as DNA, the CDR3 is TGTGCCAGCAGCTTGAATTGGCGGGAGGGTGCCAATGAGCAGTTCTTC. Protein: CASSLNWREGANEQFF.

The chain is built from TRBV4-1 and TRBJ2-3; 8 bases are a match to TRBD2. The germline V gene encodes CDR1 MGHRA and CDR2 YSYEKL. With 3 bases clipped from V and 2 bases from J, the junction kept 10 bases outside the gene matches. The CDR3 length is 17 residues. In nucleotides, the CDR3 is TGCGCCAGCAGCCAGGAGGAAAAAGCGGGAGACACAGATACGCAGTATTTT. This codes for CASSQEEKAGDTDTQYF.

The chain joins TRBV7-2 to TRBJ2-5; D is ambiguous. This CDR3 has 11 amino acids. Germline V gene data show CDR1 as SGHTA and CDR2 as FQGNSA. Between the trimmed V and J ends, which lost 8 bases and 5 bases, there was a span of 9 bases. DNA of the CDR3: TGTGCCAGCTCTGACTTTGAGACCCAGTACTTC. It yields the protein CASSDFETQYF.

This chain connects TRBV7-2 to TRBJ2-7; the match to TRBD1 covers 8 bases. Germline trimming cut 2 bases from V and 3 bases from J; bases unmatched to any gene: 6. The germline V gene encodes CDR1 SGHTA and CDR2 FQGNSA. The length of the CDR3 is 15 residues. Here the CDR3 DNA reads TGTGCCAGCAGCTTAAGACTCGACAGGGGCTACGAGCAGTACTTC. This translates into CASSLRLDRGYEQYF.

The V and J genes are TRBV18 and TRBJ1-5; no clear D. V shed 4 bases and J shed 5 bases, with 12 bases lying between them. This CDR3 contains 14 residues. The germline CDR1 and CDR2 sequences are KGHSH and LQKENI. The chain's CDR3 is CASSLPGSDQPQHF. The CDR3 bases are TGTGCCAGCTCACTCCCGGGGTCGGATCAGCCCCAGCATTTT.

This chain links TRBV7-6 with TRBJ2-7, with D unclear. V gave up 5 bases and J gave up 2 bases, with 16 bases separating them. Germline values: CDR1 SGHVS, CDR2 FNYEAQ. This CDR3 is 15 amino acids long. The CDR3 reads CASSLRRVGPYEQYF. CDR3 bases: TGTGCCAGCAGCCTTCGTCGGGTCGGCCCCTACGAGCAGTACTTC.

The V call is TRBV7-2, the J call TRBJ2-7; 7 positions match TRBD2. The ends lost 1 base at V and 2 bases at J; junction bases unmatched: 5. Looked up from germline, CDR1 is SGHTA and CDR2 is FQGNSA. The CDR3 extends over 15 amino acids. The CDR3 nucleotides are TGTGCCAGCAGCTTAGGCCCAGCGGGAACCTACGAGCAGTACTTC. Translated: CASSLGPAGTYEQYF.

This clone showed up just once. CDR3 loop: CASSQNLLAVDNEQFF. CDR3 sequence (DNA): TGCGCCAGCAGCCAAAACCTACTAGCTGTAGACAATGAGCAGTTCTTC. This chain joins TRBV4-3 and TRBJ2-1, with D possibly being TRBD2 (6 bases). CDR1 is LGHNA, CDR2 YSLEER, per germline. The ends were cut back, 2 bases at V and 5 bases at J, with 16 bases in the middle. This CDR3 has 16 amino acids.

The rearrangement joins TRBV9 to TRBJ1-5; D is perhaps TRBD1 (5 bases). V lost 1 base, J lost 3 bases, and 17 bases lay in between. The CDR3 has 17 residues. Germline V lookup: CDR1 SGDLS, CDR2 YYNGEE. CDR3 nucleotide sequence: TGTGCCAGCAGCGTAACCTCCAGGGTAAGCAACAATCAGCCCCAGCATTTT. Residues: CASSVTSRVSNNQPQHF.

Only a few counts were recorded for this clone. The rearrangement links TRBV7-6 to TRBJ1-1; no clear D gene. The length of the CDR3 is 11 residues. Trimming took off 6 bases at V and 8 bases at J, with 10 bases between the two ends. Germline assignment: CDR1 SGHVS and CDR2 FNYEAQ. This CDR3 is CASRRALEAFF. As DNA, the CDR3 is TGTGCCAGCAGGCGGGCACTAGAAGCTTTCTTT.

The chain joins TRBV4-3 to TRBJ2-2; 11 nucleotides align to TRBD2. The CDR3 has 20 residues. In germline, CDR1 is LGHNA, CDR2 YSLEER. The trim removed 0 bases at V and 0 bases at J, leaving 9 bases unmatched. The chain's CDR3 is CASSQDFGASGRTNTGELFF. The CDR3, as DNA: TGCGCCAGCAGCCAAGATTTTGGGGCTAGCGGGAGGACGAACACCGGGGAGCTGTTTTTT.

This chain uses TRBV9 with TRBJ2-7; 9 positions match TRBD1. Per germline, CDR1 SGDLS and CDR2 YYNGEE. After removal of 0 bases from V and 2 bases from J, the junction contained 6 bases not matched to a gene. CDR3 length: 16 amino acids. The CDR3 reads CASSVAGTGSTYEQYF. The CDR3 DNA sequence: TGTGCCAGCAGCGTAGCCGGGACAGGGTCCACCTACGAGCAGTACTTC.

The gene calls are TRBV30 and TRBJ1-2; 7 nucleotides agree with TRBD1. Trimming took 4 bases from V and 9 from J; bases not matched to a gene: 11. The length of the CDR3 is 13 residues. Germline V CDR1 and CDR2: GTSNPN, SVGIG (reference sequence). Here the CDR3 reads CAWTRGNVLSYTF. In DNA form, the CDR3 reads TGTGCCTGGACCAGGGGGAATGTTTTGAGCTACACCTTC.

The V call is TRBV27, the J call TRBJ2-3, with D unresolved. Looked up from germline, CDR1 is MNHEY and CDR2 is SMNVEV (reference sequence). There are 12 residues in the CDR3. Trimming cost V 6 bases and J 2 bases, with 6 bases left between them. The CDR3 reads CASSYSTDTQYF. The CDR3 DNA follows: TGTGCCAGCAGCTATTCCACAGATACGCAGTATTTT.

The chain has TRBV18 and TRBJ2-7; TRBD1 agrees at 7 bases. The ends lost 1 base at V and 0 bases at J; junction bases unmatched: 6. CDR3 size: 16 residues. Germline V CDR1 and CDR2: KGHSH, LQKENI. The CDR3 DNA sequence: TGTGCCAGCTCACCACTCGCAACAGGGGCCTCCTACGAGCAGTACTTC. The encoded protein is CASSPLATGASYEQYF. Full variable domain (remainder filled in from reference TRBV18 and TRBJ2-7): NAGVMQNPRHLVRRRGQEARLRCSPMKGHSHVYWYRQLPEEGLKFMVYLQKENIIDESGMPKERFSAEFPKEGPSILRIQQVVRGDSAAYFCASSPLATGASYEQYFGPGTRLTVT.

In this sample, this clone turned up a few times. The V gene is TRBV29-1, the J gene TRBJ2-3; 8 bases are shared with TRBD1. The length of the CDR3 is 15 residues. After removal of 3 bases from V and 0 bases from J, the junction contained 5 bases not matched to a gene. Germline CDR1 reads SQVTM; CDR2 reads ANQGSEA. CDR3 DNA: TGCAGCGTTGACAGGGGGCGGCCTAGCACAGATACGCAGTATTTT. This encodes CSVDRGRPSTDTQYF.

This clone appeared once. This chain joins TRBV19 and TRBJ2-1; D not certain. The V and J ends lost 4 bases and 3 bases respectively, with 10 bases between them. Germline-derived CDR1 and CDR2 are LNHDA and SQIVND (reference sequence). The CDR3 spans 14 residues. In DNA form, the CDR3 reads TGTGCCAGTAGTACCGGAGCGATCTACAATGAGCAGTTCTTC. This codes for CASSTGAIYNEQFF.

The V gene is TRBV19, the J gene TRBJ1-3; weak D call: TRBD1 (6 bases). The CDR3 covers 17 residues. V lost 8 bases and J lost 0, with 20 bases in between. Germline V gene lookup returns CDR1 LNHDA and CDR2 SQIVND (reference sequence). This chain's CDR3 is CASALWIRGHSGNTIYF. Here the CDR3 DNA reads TGTGCCAGTGCCCTATGGATTCGGGGACACTCTGGAAACACCATATATTTT.

This chain uses TRBV15 with TRBJ1-4; perhaps TRBD1 as D (6 bases). CDR3 length: 17 amino acids. Germline V gene sequence: CDR1 LNHNV, CDR2 YYDKDF (reference sequence). Trimming took off 2 bases at V and 4 bases at J, with 17 bases between the two ends. The CDR3 DNA sequence: TGTGCCACCAGCAGAAACGGGGGGCGCATCGGTAATGAAAAACTGTTTTTT. The encoded protein is CATSRNGGRIGNEKLFF.

There are a few counts of this clone. V usage is TRBV11-2 and J usage is TRBJ1-2, with a possible D match to TRBD1 (6 bases). Germline assignment: CDR1 SGHAT and CDR2 FQNNGV. V was pared by 4 bases and J by 1 base, with 10 bases between. The CDR3 length is 14 residues. The CDR3: CASSSGQNNYGYTF. As DNA, the CDR3 is TGTGCCAGCAGCTCCGGACAGAATAACTATGGCTACACCTTC.

The chain is built from TRBV9 and TRBJ2-7; 10 nucleotides match TRBD2. This CDR3 is built from 14 residues. Losses at the gene ends were 5 bases for V and 1 base for J; bases not matched to a gene: 3. Germline V CDR1 and CDR2: SGDLS, YYNGEE. DNA of the CDR3: TGTGCCAGCAGTAGCGGGGGGACATCCTACGAGCAGTACTTC. This codes for CASSSGGTSYEQYF.

The V gene is TRBV28, the J gene TRBJ1-1; TRBD1 might be the D (5 bases). The germline V gene has CDR1 MDHEN and CDR2 SYDVKM. The CDR3 extends over 12 amino acids. V was cut by 7 bases and J by 4 bases, with 10 bases left in between. CDR3 protein: CASTRGGTEAFF. The CDR3 DNA follows: TGTGCCAGCACCCGCGGGGGCACTGAAGCTTTCTTT.

The chain is built from TRBV7-9 and TRBJ2-1, with 8 bases lining up with TRBD2. This CDR3 contains 16 residues. CDR1 SEHNR and CDR2 FQNEAQ come from the germline V gene (reference sequence). With V trimmed by 5 bases and J by 7 bases, 13 bases remained unmatched. The DNA for the CDR3 is TGTGCCAGCAGCCCAGAAGCGGGGGTCCTGGGGAATGAGCAGTTCTTC. Protein sequence: CASSPEAGVLGNEQFF.

To note about this clone: Other nucleotide sequences in the sample specify the same CDR3. The chain has TRBV7-2 and TRBJ1-1, with D possibly TRBD1 on 5 matching bases. This CDR3 contains 13 residues. V gave up 1 base and J gave up 4 bases, with 7 bases separating them. In germline, CDR1 is SGHTA, CDR2 FQGNSA. The CDR3 DNA reads as TGTGCCAGCAGCTTAGATAGGGGCACTGAAGCTTTCTTT. Residues: CASSLDRGTEAFF. Full variable domain (missing parts from reference TRBV7-2 and TRBJ1-1): GAGVSQSPSNKVTEKGKDVELRCDPISGHTALYWYRQSLGQGLEFLIYFQGNSAPDKSGLPSDRFSAERTGGSVSTLTIQRTQQEDSAVYLCASSLDRGTEAFFGQGTRLTVV.

DNA for the CDR3: TGTGCCAGTACCCCCTTGGGGCAGGAGAACACTGAAGCTTTCTTT. This translates into CASTPLGQENTEAFF. The V gene is TRBV19, the J gene TRBJ1-1; tentatively, D is TRBD1 (5 bases). V was cut by 7 bases and J by 1 base, with 16 bases left in between. Germline-derived CDR1 and CDR2 are LNHDA and SQIVND (reference sequence). This CDR3 has 15 residues.

The genes are TRBV7-9 and TRBJ2-7; D is undetermined. V was trimmed by 1 base and J by 7 bases, leaving 5 bases between them. This CDR3 region has 11 residues. Germline V gene data show CDR1 as SEHNR and CDR2 as FQNEAQ (reference sequence). CDR3: CASSLGEEQYF. CDR3 nucleotides: TGTGCCAGCAGCTTAGGCGAAGAGCAGTACTTC.

The chain has TRBV15 and TRBJ2-1; 11 bases are a match to TRBD1. V was clipped by 2 bases and J by 4 bases; unmatched bases: 13. This CDR3 comprises 19 residues. Germline assignment: CDR1 LNHNV and CDR2 YYDKDF (reference sequence). CDR3 in amino acids: CATSRLGGAGTGGYNEQFF. DNA of the CDR3: TGTGCCACCAGCAGACTCGGTGGGGCGGGGACAGGGGGATACAATGAGCAGTTCTTC.

Only one count was recorded for this clone. The gene calls are TRBV5-4 and TRBJ2-2; 7 bases line up with TRBD1. CDR3 size: 17 residues. J was trimmed by 3 bases and V by 3 bases; bases with no gene match: 11. The germline V gene has CDR1 SGHNT and CDR2 YYREEE (reference sequence). The CDR3 region is CASSSPRQGLDTGELFF. The CDR3 DNA reads TGTGCCAGCAGCTCACCGCGACAGGGTTTGGACACCGGGGAGCTGTTTTTT.

This chain links TRBV9 with TRBJ2-1; 10 bases agree with TRBD2. CDR1 is SGDLS and CDR2 is YYNGEE in the germline V gene. With 3 bases clipped from V and 1 base from J, the junction kept 1 base outside the gene matches. The CDR3 spans 15 residues. Here the CDR3 DNA reads TGTGCCAGCAGCGCACTAGCGGGGTCCTACAATGAGCAGTTCTTC. Its protein is CASSALAGSYNEQFF.